A single T cell receptor beta chain is shown here with its context. The data were taken from a study of shared clonotypes between healthy human individuals. Study in general: Researchers assigned three CD4 naive, three CD4 memory, two CD8 naive and one CD8 memory plate to each donor.

Trimming at V came to 2 bases and at J to 9 bases, leaving 13 bases not matched to a gene. The CDR3 consists of 16 residues. The V gene's germline CDR1 is SGHAT and CDR2 FQDESV (reference sequence). The protocol was immunoSEQ multiplex PCR, while the TCRdb copy is restricted to in-frame clones and leaves out a portion. The sample lists 2 million to 3 million clones, approximately 94% occurring once. Donors, healthy HIV-negative adults, lacked recent acute infections or vaccinations. The sample consisted of naive CD4+ T cells from PBMCs. Subset denoted: CD45RA+ positively selected. The genes are TRBV11-1 and TRBJ2-1; TRBD1 matches at 7 bases. The receptor's source is a man aged 18 to 35 in good health. Some clones in this sample may be carry-over from other donors' samples. CDR3 loop: CASSLYGTVVRGEQFF. Here the CDR3 DNA reads TGTGCCAGCAGCTTATACGGGACAGTGGTTCGGGGTGAGCAGTTCTTC.